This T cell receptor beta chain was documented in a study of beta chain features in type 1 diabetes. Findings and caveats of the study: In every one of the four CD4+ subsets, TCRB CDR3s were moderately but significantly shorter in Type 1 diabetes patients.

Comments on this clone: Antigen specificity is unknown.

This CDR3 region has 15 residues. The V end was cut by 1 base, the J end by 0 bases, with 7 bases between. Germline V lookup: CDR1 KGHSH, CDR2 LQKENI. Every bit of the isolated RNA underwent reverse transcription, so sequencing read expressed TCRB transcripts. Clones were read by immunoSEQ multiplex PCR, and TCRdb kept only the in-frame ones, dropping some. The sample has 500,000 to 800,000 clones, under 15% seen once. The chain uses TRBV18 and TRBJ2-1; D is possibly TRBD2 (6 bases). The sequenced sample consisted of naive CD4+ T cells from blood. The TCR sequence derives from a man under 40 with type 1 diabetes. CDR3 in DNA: TGTGCCAGCTCACCACAGACTAGCTCCTACAATGAGCAGTTCTTC. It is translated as CASSPQTSSYNEQFF.